This TCR beta chain was sequenced for a study of blood T cells in healthy people across ages. Findings of the study overall: Estimates of diversity drawn from one million T cells were considered underestimates.

The second PCR ran roughly 6 to 11 cycles with a sample-barcoded 5' primer and J-beta primers. TCRdb independently ran MiXCR on the 5' RACE reads; one entry per CDR3 protein. The table lists approximately 820,000 distinct CDR3 sequences, 40% to 50% of them singletons. The CDR3 spans 13 residues. Per germline, CDR1 DFQATT and CDR2 SNEGSKA (reference sequence). V gave up 3 bases and J gave up 3 bases, with 11 bases separating them. This clonotype appeared a few times. Its specificity is unknown. The receptor's source is a man aged 55-75 years in good health. Sequences were obtained from blood. The rearrangement uses TRBV20-1 and TRBJ2-5; D assignment may be TRBD1 or TRBD2 (5 bases each). The CDR3 is CSASGTGKETQYF. In DNA form, the CDR3 reads TGCAGTGCTAGCGGGACGGGAAAAGAGACCCAGTACTTC.